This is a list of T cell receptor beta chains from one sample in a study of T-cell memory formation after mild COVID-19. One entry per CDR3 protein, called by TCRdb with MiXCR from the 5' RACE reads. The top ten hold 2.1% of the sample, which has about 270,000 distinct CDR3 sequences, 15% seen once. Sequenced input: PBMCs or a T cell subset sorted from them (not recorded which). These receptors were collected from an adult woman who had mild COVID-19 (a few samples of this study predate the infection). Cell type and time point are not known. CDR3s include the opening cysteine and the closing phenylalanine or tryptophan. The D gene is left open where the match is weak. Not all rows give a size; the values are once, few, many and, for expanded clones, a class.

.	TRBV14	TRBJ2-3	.	CASSQGFIDTQYF	TGTGCCAGCAGCCAAGGATTTATAGATACGCAGTATTTT
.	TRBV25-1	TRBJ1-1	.	CASRVRLNTEAFF	TGTGCCAGCAGGGTTAGGTTGAACACTGAAGCTTTCTTT
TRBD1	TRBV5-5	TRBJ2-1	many	CASSLGRGQGMNEQFF	TGTGCCAGCAGCTTGGGGCGAGGACAGGGGATGAATGAGCAGTTCTTC
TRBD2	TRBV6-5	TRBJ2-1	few	CASSYDSGAYNEQFF	TGTGCCAGCAGTTACGACAGCGGGGCCTACAATGAGCAGTTCTTC
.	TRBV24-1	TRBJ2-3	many	CATSDSRTRPVADTQYF	TGTGCCACCAGTGATTCCCGGACCAGGCCAGTGGCAGATACGCAGTATTTT
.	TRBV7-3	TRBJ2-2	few	CASSPTPRGELFF	TGTGCCAGCAGCCCAACACCTCGCGGGGAGCTGTTTTTT
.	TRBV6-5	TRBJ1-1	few	CASRPGGRNTEAFF	TGTGCCAGCAGACCTGGGGGCAGGAACACTGAAGCTTTCTTT
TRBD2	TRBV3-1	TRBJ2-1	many	CASSQGPGLASDNEQFF	TGTGCCAGCAGCCAAGGTCCCGGACTAGCGTCTGACAATGAGCAGTTCTTC
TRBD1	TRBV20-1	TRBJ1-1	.	CSADRTGGRNFF	TGCAGTGCCGACCGGACAGGGGGGCGGAATTTCTTT
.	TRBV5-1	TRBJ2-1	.	CASSLVGARNEQFF	TGCGCCAGCAGCTTGGTAGGGGCTCGGAATGAGCAGTTCTTC
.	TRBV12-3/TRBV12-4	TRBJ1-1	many	CASSLGANTEAFF	TGTGCCAGCAGCCTAGGGGCGAACACTGAAGCTTTCTTT
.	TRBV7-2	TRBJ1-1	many	CASSPDRQNTEAFF	TGTGCCAGCAGCCCAGACAGGCAGAACACTGAAGCTTTCTTT
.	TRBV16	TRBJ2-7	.	CASSQSNSRGEQYF	TGTGCCAGCAGCCAATCGAACAGCCGAGGCGAGCAGTACTTC
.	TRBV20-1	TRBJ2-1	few	CSAQQPGVTNEQFF	TGCAGTGCCCAACAACCGGGGGTAACTAATGAGCAGTTCTTC
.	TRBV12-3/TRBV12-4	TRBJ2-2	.	CASSWGSTGELFF	TGTGCCAGCAGTTGGGGCAGCACCGGGGAGCTGTTTTTT
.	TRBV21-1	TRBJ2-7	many	CASSYEQYF	TGTGCCAGCAGTTACGAGCAGTACTTC
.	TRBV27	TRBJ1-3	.	CASSPGTLNTIYF	TGTGCCAGCAGTCCCGGGACCCTAAACACCATATATTTT
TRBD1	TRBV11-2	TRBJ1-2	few	CASSLFRAWDRANYGYTF	TGTGCCAGCAGCTTATTCCGGGCCTGGGACAGGGCTAACTATGGCTACACCTTC
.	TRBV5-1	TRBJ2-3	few	CASSPIQGRPSTDTQYF	TGCGCCAGCAGCCCCATTCAAGGTCGCCCTAGCACAGATACGCAGTATTTT
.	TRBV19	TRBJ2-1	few	CASSIKLTLYNEQFF	TGTGCCAGTAGTATTAAACTGACGCTCTACAATGAGCAGTTCTTC
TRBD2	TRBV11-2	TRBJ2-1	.	CASSLQRGLNNEQFF	TGTGCCAGCAGCCTCCAGCGGGGGTTAAACAATGAGCAGTTCTTC
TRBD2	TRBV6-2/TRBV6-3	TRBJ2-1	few	CASTSGYYNEQFF	TGTGCCAGCACTAGCGGCTACTACAATGAGCAGTTCTTC
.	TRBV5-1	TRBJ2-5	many	CASSFGSGQETQYF	TGCGCCAGCAGCTTCGGGTCAGGACAAGAGACCCAGTACTTC
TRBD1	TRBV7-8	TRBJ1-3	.	CASSIGTGGNTIYF	TGTGCCAGCAGCATCGGGACAGGTGGAAACACCATATATTTT
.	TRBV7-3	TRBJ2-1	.	CASSPIPGTHNEQFF	TGTGCCAGCAGCCCCATACCCGGGACCCACAATGAGCAGTTCTTC
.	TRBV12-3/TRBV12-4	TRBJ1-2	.	CASSLGRNPPRGYTF	TGTGCCAGCAGTTTAGGAAGGAACCCGCCCCGTGGCTACACCTTC
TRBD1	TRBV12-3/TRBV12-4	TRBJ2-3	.	CASSLGTGDTDTQYF	TGTGCCAGCAGCCTCGGGACAGGGGATACCGATACGCAGTATTTT
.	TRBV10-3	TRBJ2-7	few	CAISGADEQYF	TGTGCCATCTCGGGGGCGGACGAGCAGTACTTC
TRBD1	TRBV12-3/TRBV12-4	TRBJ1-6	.	CASTITGGSGNSPLHF	TGTGCCAGCACAATAACAGGGGGCTCGGGCAATTCACCCCTCCACTTT
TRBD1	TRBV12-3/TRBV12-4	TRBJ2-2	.	CASSLGQGSTGELFF	TGTGCCAGCAGCCTGGGACAGGGGTCCACCGGGGAGCTGTTTTTT
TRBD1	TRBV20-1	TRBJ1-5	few	CSASTGLGQALYSNQPQHF	TGCAGTGCTAGTACCGGCCTGGGACAGGCACTTTATAGCAATCAGCCCCAGCATTTT